Below are 21 T cell receptor beta chains sequenced from a single sample in a study of beta chain features in type 1 diabetes. General study points: Among all four CD4+ subsets, Type 1 diabetes patients had TCRB CDR3s that were moderately but significantly shorter.

As every portion of the isolated RNA was reverse transcribed, the sequencing read expressed TCRB transcripts. Sequencing used immunoSEQ multiplex PCR; TCRdb keeps in-frame clones, though not all of them. Among hundreds of thousands of clones listed, around 15% were seen once. No antigen is known for these receptors. Sequencing was carried out using naive CD4+ T cells from blood. The receptor source for this set is a man between 18 and 35 years old with type 1 diabetes.

Only a few counts were recorded for this clone. The chain carries TRBV13 and TRBJ2-7; 7 positions agree with TRBD1. Germline CDR1 reads PRHDT; CDR2 reads FYEKMQ (reference sequence). V shed 1 base, J shed 0 bases, and the junction held 6 bases outside the gene matches. The CDR3 has 16 residues. The CDR3 sequence: CASSLAIGQVSYEQYF. In DNA, the CDR3 is TGTGCCAGCAGCTTAGCCATAGGACAGGTCTCCTACGAGCAGTACTTC.

This clone was detected only a few times. The J gene is TRBJ1-1, the V gene TRBV28; D remains ambiguous. Germline V lookup: CDR1 MDHEN, CDR2 SYDVKM. Trimming stripped 8 bases from V and 5 bases from J, with 9 bases between. This CDR3 has 11 residues. CDR3 DNA: TGTGCCAGCGTGTTTAGTACTGAAGCTTTCTTT. Protein sequence: CASVFSTEAFF.

J is TRBJ1-6 and V is TRBV18; D gene ambiguous. CDR3 length: 14 amino acids. Trimming removed 2 bases at V and 7 bases at J, with 9 bases between. Germline V gene lookup returns CDR1 KGHSH and CDR2 LQKENI. The CDR3 bases are TGTGCCAGCTCACCATACTCAGAGAATTCACCCCTCCACTTT. Encoded protein: CASSPYSENSPLHF. Drawing the rest from reference TRBV18 and TRBJ1-6, the complete variable domain is NAGVMQNPRHLVRRRGQEARLRCSPMKGHSHVYWYRQLPEEGLKFMVYLQKENIIDESGMPKERFSAEFPKEGPSILRIQQVVRGDSAAYFCASSPYSENSPLHFGNGTRLTVT.

This clone was detected a few times. The CDR3 nucleotides read TGTGCCAGCTCACCACGTCCCGGGGCAGGGATTGGCGTCAACGAGCAGTACTTC. Translating gives CASSPRPGAGIGVNEQYF. The V and J genes are TRBV18 and TRBJ2-7; either TRBD1 or TRBD2 may supply D (5 bases each). Per germline, CDR1 KGHSH and CDR2 LQKENI. With 1 base removed from V and 5 bases from J, the gap between germline ends came to 24 bases. The CDR3 runs 18 residues. Supplemented by reference TRBV18 and TRBJ2-7, the full variable domain reads NAGVMQNPRHLVRRRGQEARLRCSPMKGHSHVYWYRQLPEEGLKFMVYLQKENIIDESGMPKERFSAEFPKEGPSILRIQQVVRGDSAAYFCASSPRPGAGIGVNEQYFGPGTRLTVT.

This chain links TRBV27 with TRBJ2-7; 7 bases map to TRBD1. The germline V gene encodes CDR1 MNHEY and CDR2 SMNVEV (reference sequence). The length of the CDR3 is 14 residues. The trim removed 5 bases at V and 2 bases at J, leaving 6 bases unmatched. CDR3 nucleotide sequence: TGTGCCAGCAGTCAGAGGGACAGAGCCTACGAGCAGTACTTC. This sequence encodes CASSQRDRAYEQYF.

V usage is TRBV28 and J usage is TRBJ2-5; D not resolved. V shed 6 bases and J shed 8 bases, with 13 bases lying between them. Germline CDR1 is MDHEN and CDR2 is SYDVKM. This CDR3 has 12 residues. DNA for the CDR3: TGTGCCAGCAGCGACCTCGGTAGAACCCAGTACTTC. It encodes CASSDLGRTQYF.

A single count supports this clone. The identical CDR3 is also encoded by other nucleotide sequences in the sample. The chain links TRBV5-6 to TRBJ1-2, with no clear D. The CDR3 has 12 amino acids. Trimming removed 3 bases from V and 4 bases from J, with 7 bases in between. Germline V gene data show CDR1 as SGHDT and CDR2 as YYEEEE. CDR3 amino acids: CASSSDTYGYTF. The CDR3 bases are TGTGCCAGCAGCTCTGACACCTATGGCTACACCTTC.

The chain carries TRBV5-1 and TRBJ2-7; D gene unclear. The CDR3 sequence is 14 residues long. CDR1 and CDR2 from the germline V gene are SGHRS and YFSETQ. The V end was cut by 4 bases, the J end by 2 bases, with 13 bases between. Here the CDR3 DNA reads TGCGCCAGCAGCCATACGGGCCAAACCTACGAGCAGTACTTC. Its translation is CASSHTGQTYEQYF. The whole variable domain, remainder taken from reference TRBV5-1 and TRBJ2-7, is KAGVTQTPRYLIKTRGQQVTLSCSPISGHRSVSWYQQTPGQGLQFLFEYFSETQRNKGNFPGRFSGRQFSNSRSEMNVSTLELGDSALYLCASSHTGQTYEQYFGPGTRLTVT.

The rearrangement uses TRBV30 and TRBJ2-2, with 12 nucleotides matching TRBD2. Looked up from germline, CDR1 is GTSNPN and CDR2 is SVGIG (reference sequence). This CDR3 has 14 amino acids. Trimming cost V 4 bases and J 7 bases; bases outside gene matches: 4. The CDR3 region is CAWTSGLAGGELFF. The CDR3 DNA follows: TGTGCCTGGACCTCGGGACTAGCGGGCGGGGAGCTGTTTTTT.

The J gene is TRBJ2-6, the V gene TRBV9; unclear D gene. Germline lookup yields CDR1 SGDLS and CDR2 YYNGEE. The CDR3 extends over 18 amino acids. V was clipped by 0 bases and J by 0 bases, with 13 bases between them. For the CDR3, the DNA is TGTGCCAGCAGCGTAGGAGTCAGTGGAAGCTCTGGGGCCAACGTCCTGACTTTC. Protein: CASSVGVSGSSGANVLTF.

This clone has more than one count but fewer than ten. The V gene is TRBV29-1, the J gene TRBJ1-3; D remains ambiguous. The CDR3 has 11 residues. V was pared by 6 bases and J by 4 bases, with 7 bases between. The germline CDR1 and CDR2 sequences are SQVTM and ANQGSEA. CDR3 protein: CSVPFGNTIYF. The CDR3 nucleotides are TGCAGCGTACCTTTCGGAAACACCATATATTTT.

The V gene is TRBV6-4, the J gene TRBJ2-1; 10 bases align to TRBD2. The CDR3 is 15 residues long. Trimming removed 6 bases from V and 7 bases from J; junction bases left unmatched: 9. CDR1 MRHNA and CDR2 SNTAGT come from the germline V gene. The CDR3 DNA sequence: TGTGCCAGCAGCTCCGCTAGCGGGGGCAGGAATGAGCAGTTCTTC. It specifies CASSSASGGRNEQFF.

Only a few counts were recorded for this clone. This chain joins TRBV6-6 and TRBJ2-1; maybe TRBD2 (5 bases). Per the germline V gene, CDR1 is MNHNY and CDR2 is SVGAGI (reference sequence). Trimming cost V 5 bases and J 1 base, with 9 bases left between them. The CDR3 totals 14 residues. CDR3 region: CASSVEVSYNEQFF. DNA for the CDR3: TGTGCCAGCAGTGTGGAGGTTTCCTACAATGAGCAGTTCTTC.

The V and J genes are TRBV10-3 and TRBJ2-6; 12 bases fit TRBD2. Germline V gene data show CDR1 as ENHRY and CDR2 as SYGVKD. This CDR3 is built from 16 residues. With 8 bases clipped from V and 4 bases from J, the junction kept 6 bases outside the gene matches. The CDR3 nucleotides read TGTGCCATCCGACTAGCGGGAGAGTCGGGGGCCAACGTCCTGACTTTC. This gives the protein CAIRLAGESGANVLTF.

This clone was found a few times. The J gene is TRBJ1-6, the V gene TRBV30; no firm D call. The CDR3 runs to 18 residues. CDR1 GTSNPN and CDR2 SVGIG come from the germline V gene (reference sequence). The ends were cut back, 1 base at V and 3 bases at J, with 19 bases in the middle. The CDR3 loop reads CAWSGTRFGMSYNSPLHF. The DNA for the CDR3 is TGTGCCTGGAGTGGGACTCGTTTCGGAATGAGCTATAATTCACCCCTCCACTTT. The entire variable domain, with the rest obtained from reference TRBV30 and TRBJ1-6, is as follows: SQTIHQWPATLVQPVGSPLSLECTVEGTSNPNLYWYRQAAGRGLQLLFYSVGIGQISSEVPQNLSASRPQDRQFILSSKKLLLSDSGFYLCAWSGTRFGMSYNSPLHFGNGTRLTVT.

In its sample, this clone was seen a few times. The J gene is TRBJ1-4, the V gene TRBV30, with no clear D. The CDR3 covers 13 residues. V dropped 1 base and J dropped 1 base, with 4 bases sitting between them. Per the germline V gene, CDR1 is GTSNPN and CDR2 is SVGIG (reference sequence). For the CDR3, the DNA is TGTGCCTGGAGTGAAGGAACTAATGAAAAACTGTTTTTT. This encodes CAWSEGTNEKLFF.

As DNA, the CDR3 is TGTGCCAGCAGCGCCCGAGGGGATCAGCCCCAGCATTTT. Its translation is CASSARGDQPQHF. The V gene is TRBV9, the J gene TRBJ1-5, with D possibly matching TRBD1 (5 bases). The CDR3 totals 13 residues. Germline-derived CDR1 and CDR2 are SGDLS and YYNGEE. The V gene lost 3 bases and the J gene lost 5 bases, with 9 bases spanning the gap.

This clone was seen a few times. V and J are TRBV2 and TRBJ2-1; D possibly corresponds to TRBD1 (5 bases). Trimming pared 5 bases from V and 7 bases from J, leaving 6 bases between. Germline V gene lookup returns CDR1 SNHLY and CDR2 FYNNEI. The CDR3 contains 11 residues. The CDR3 coding sequence is TGTGCCAGCAGTCAGGGTAATGAGCAGTTCTTC. It encodes CASSQGNEQFF.

This clone has just a few counts. The chain joins TRBV28 to TRBJ1-2, with TRBD1 identical over 7 bases. Per the germline V gene, CDR1 is MDHEN and CDR2 is SYDVKM. With V trimmed by 3 bases and J by 2 bases, 3 bases remained unmatched. The CDR3 extends over 14 amino acids. The CDR3 region is CASSFDRVNYGYTF. CDR3 nucleotides: TGTGCCAGCAGTTTTGACAGGGTCAACTATGGCTACACCTTC.

The chain uses TRBV29-1 and TRBJ2-5; TRBD2 agrees at 8 bases. The CDR3 runs to 16 residues. With 6 bases clipped from V and 1 base from J, the junction kept 13 bases outside the gene matches. CDR1 is SQVTM and CDR2 is ANQGSEA in the germline V gene. The CDR3 DNA sequence: TGCAGCGTCCAACCCAGCGGGAGCGGAGGCCAAGAGACCCAGTACTTC. The encoded protein is CSVQPSGSGGQETQYF.

The CDR3 DNA follows: TGTGCCAGCAGTTACGTCCAGGGCCCCGCTAACATTCAGTACTTC. The encoded protein is CASSYVQGPANIQYF. This rearrangement joins TRBV6-5 to TRBJ2-4; tentatively, D is TRBD1 (5 bases). Looked up from germline, CDR1 is MNHEY and CDR2 is SVGAGI. V was pared by 2 bases and J by 7 bases, with 15 bases between. CDR3 length: 15 amino acids.